Below, 20 T cell receptor beta chains from the same sample are listed, as sequenced in a study of cytomegalovirus exposure and HLA in healthy donors. The PCR had 60 Vbeta and 13 Jbeta primers. Profiled with immunoSEQ multiplex PCR; TCRdb holds only in-frame clones, not every one. The sample yields about 160,000 clones, 75% seen once. Sequenced input: PBMCs. These receptors were collected from a woman between 45 and 65 years old in good health and CMV-seropositive.

The chain recombines TRBV5-6 with TRBJ1-6; 9 nucleotides align to TRBD1. The V gene's germline CDR1 is SGHDT and CDR2 YYEEEE. The J segment lost 5 bases and the V segment lost 5 bases, leaving 8 bases of the junction unmatched. The CDR3 runs to 16 residues. This chain's CDR3 is CASRPGTGRNNSPLHF. DNA of the CDR3: TGTGCCAGCAGACCCGGGACAGGGCGGAATAATTCACCCCTCCACTTT.

This clone was seen only a few times. The chain couples TRBV5-6 to TRBJ1-5, with TRBD1 as a possible D gene (6 bases). Trimming took 2 bases from V and 7 from J, leaving 19 bases between them. This CDR3 region has 16 residues. CDR1 SGHDT and CDR2 YYEEEE come from the germline V gene. Here the CDR3 DNA reads TGTGCCAGCAGCTTTGGGTTGGGCAGGGGCGGACAGCCCCAGCATTTT. Translating gives CASSFGLGRGGQPQHF.

The chain recombines TRBV10-3 with TRBJ1-1, with D tentatively TRBD1 (5 bases). The CDR3 is 13 amino acids. Per the germline V gene, CDR1 is ENHRY and CDR2 is SYGVKD. V was clipped by 7 bases and J by 3 bases, with 12 bases between them. The CDR3 region is CAITQGAYTEAFF. CDR3 DNA sequence: TGTGCCATCACCCAGGGCGCGTACACTGAAGCTTTCTTT.

The chain recombines TRBV5-1 with TRBJ1-1, with D possibly being TRBD1 (6 bases). This CDR3 has 13 amino acids. CDR1 SGHRS and CDR2 YFSETQ come from the germline V gene. Trimming removed 2 bases at V and 2 bases at J, with 7 bases between. The DNA for the CDR3 is TGCGCCAGCAGCTTTGGGGGCAACACTGAAGCTTTCTTT. Translation gives CASSFGGNTEAFF.

The V gene is TRBV5-1, the J gene TRBJ2-3, with 9 bases that match TRBD2. With V trimmed by 1 base and J by 5 bases, 14 bases remained unmatched. Germline V gene sequence: CDR1 SGHRS, CDR2 YFSETQ. The CDR3 is 18 residues long. CDR3 DNA: TGCGCCAGCAGCTTGACTCCGGGACAGCGGGGGGCAAAAGATACGCAGTATTTT. It encodes CASSLTPGQRGAKDTQYF.

The chain couples TRBV15 to TRBJ2-3; weak D call: TRBD2 (6 bases). V shed 0 bases and J shed 1 base, with 11 bases lying between them. CDR1 and CDR2 (germline): LNHNV, YYDKDF (reference sequence). The CDR3 is 16 residues long. CDR3 bases: TGTGCCACCAGCAGAGAAGCGCTAGCGCGCACAGATACGCAGTATTTT. Translated: CATSREALARTDTQYF. Combining the CDR3 with reference TRBV15 and TRBJ2-3 gives the whole variable domain DAMVIQNPRYQVTQFGKPVTLSCSQTLNHNVMYWYQQKSSQAPKLLFHYYDKDFNNEADTPDNFQSRRPNTSFCFLDIRSPGLGDTAMYLCATSREALARTDTQYFGPGTRLTVL.

The CDR3 region has the DNA TGTGCCAGTAGCATACAGGGGGCGGAAGGTGGCTACACCTTC. This sequence encodes CASSIQGAEGGYTF. This chain joins TRBV9 and TRBJ1-2, with 9 bases fitting TRBD1. CDR3 length equals 14 residues. Germline CDR1 SGDLS, CDR2 YYNGEE. Trimming at V came to 8 bases and at J to 7 bases, leaving 12 bases not matched to a gene.

The chain recombines TRBV5-1 with TRBJ1-6; 9 bases agree with TRBD1. V gave up 1 base and J gave up 10 bases; unmatched junction bases: 9. The CDR3 loop spans 16 amino acids. Germline V lookup: CDR1 SGHRS, CDR2 YFSETQ. The CDR3 nucleotides are TGCGCCAGCAGCTTGATCACAGGGGGCGAAAAATCACCCCTCCACTTT. Residues: CASSLITGGEKSPLHF.

There are a few counts of this clone. This chain joins TRBV6-5 and TRBJ2-3; TRBD1 is a possible D gene (5 bases). V shed 0 bases and J shed 0 bases, with 7 bases lying between them. The germline gives CDR1 MNHEY, CDR2 SVGAGI. The CDR3 consists of 15 residues. The CDR3 here is CASSYSGRSTDTQYF. The CDR3, as DNA: TGTGCCAGCAGTTACTCGGGGCGCAGCACAGATACGCAGTATTTT.

V is TRBV5-4 and J is TRBJ2-1; the D gene is possibly TRBD1 (6 bases). In germline, CDR1 is SGHNT, CDR2 YYREEE (reference sequence). Trimming took 4 bases from V and 2 from J, leaving 16 bases between them. The CDR3 has 16 amino acids. CDR3 residues: CASSGNAGTTYNEQFF. CDR3 in DNA: TGTGCCAGCAGCGGGAACGCCGGGACAACCTACAATGAGCAGTTCTTC.

CDR3 sequence (DNA): TGCGCCAGCAGCGCAACTACAGGGGGCTCTGGAAACACCATATATTTT. It is translated as CASSATTGGSGNTIYF. The rearrangement links TRBV5-1 to TRBJ1-3; the match to TRBD1 covers 8 bases. Germline-derived CDR1 and CDR2 are SGHRS and YFSETQ. The length of the CDR3 is 16 residues. Trimming at V came to 4 bases and at J to 0 bases, leaving 6 bases not matched to a gene.

In this sample, this clone turned up a few times. V gene TRBV5-4 combines with J gene TRBJ2-3, with TRBD2 identical over 8 bases. The CDR3 has 16 residues. Germline V gene lookup returns CDR1 SGHNT and CDR2 YYREEE (reference sequence). The junction had 10 bases not matched to a gene; V was cut back by 4 bases and J by 3 bases. The CDR3 region has the DNA TGTGCCAGCAGCCCACAGCGGGGGAAGGGTACAGATACGCAGTATTTT. Its translation is CASSPQRGKGTDTQYF.

The chain couples TRBV6-5 to TRBJ2-2, with TRBD1 matching over 8 bases. J gave up 6 bases and V 6 bases, and 9 bases lay outside the gene matches. The germline gives CDR1 MNHEY, CDR2 SVGAGI. This CDR3 has 15 residues. The chain's CDR3 is CASRLGQGSAGELFF. In DNA form, the CDR3 reads TGTGCCAGCAGGCTCGGACAGGGAAGCGCCGGGGAGCTGTTTTTT.

J is TRBJ2-3 and V is TRBV9, with 10 bases that match TRBD1. The CDR3 extends over 14 amino acids. Germline CDR1 SGDLS, CDR2 YYNGEE. V dropped 3 bases and J dropped 5; count of bases not matched to a gene: 3. CDR3 loop: CASSGQGAGDTQYF. The CDR3 DNA reads as TGTGCCAGCAGCGGACAGGGGGCGGGAGATACGCAGTATTTT. Supplemented by reference TRBV9 and TRBJ2-3, the full variable domain reads DSGVTQTPKHLITATGQRVTLRCSPRSGDLSVYWYQQSLDQGLQFLIQYYNGEERAKGNILERFSAQQFPDLHSELNLSSLELGDSALYFCASSGQGAGDTQYFGPGTRLTVL.

V usage is TRBV7-3 and J usage is TRBJ1-2; D is uncertain. CDR1 is SGHTA, CDR2 FQGTGA, per germline. This CDR3 has 20 amino acids. With 5 bases removed from V and 4 bases from J, the gap between germline ends came to 32 bases. The CDR3 protein is CASSPPVVGTGGELGYGYTF. The DNA for the CDR3 is TGTGCCAGCAGCCCCCCCGTTGTTGGTACGGGAGGCGAGTTAGGCTATGGCTACACCTTC.

The CDR3 DNA is TGTGCCAGCAGTAGCCCGGGACAGGGCTATGGCTACACCTTC. Encoded protein: CASSSPGQGYGYTF. V gene TRBV6-1 combines with J gene TRBJ1-2, with 9 positions matching TRBD1. V lost 5 bases and J lost 4; bases outside the gene matches: 5. The germline CDR1 and CDR2 sequences are MNHNS and SASEGT. This CDR3 contains 14 residues.

V gene TRBV9 combines with J gene TRBJ2-1; perhaps TRBD2 as D (6 bases). Trimming removed 0 bases at V and 4 bases at J, with 8 bases between. Germline V CDR1 and CDR2: SGDLS, YYNGEE. This CDR3 has 14 amino acids. The CDR3 nucleotides are TGTGCCAGCAGCGTAGGACTAGATTACAATGAGCAGTTCTTC. Translating gives CASSVGLDYNEQFF. The full variable domain, with the rest looked up from reference TRBV9 and TRBJ2-1, is DSGVTQTPKHLITATGQRVTLRCSPRSGDLSVYWYQQSLDQGLQFLIQYYNGEERAKGNILERFSAQQFPDLHSELNLSSLELGDSALYFCASSVGLDYNEQFFGPGTRLTVL.

The V call is TRBV7-2, the J call TRBJ2-3; 8 bases are a match to TRBD2. The CDR3 spans 14 residues. Germline V gene sequence: CDR1 SGHTA, CDR2 FQGNSA. The V segment lost 5 bases and the J segment 6 bases; nucleotides outside the gene matches: 7. CDR3: CASSTGGGLDTQYF. The DNA for the CDR3 is TGTGCCAGCAGCACGGGGGGGGGCCTGGATACGCAGTATTTT.

The rearrangement links TRBV5-1 to TRBJ2-1; TRBD1 aligns across 10 bases. The CDR3 spans 16 residues. Per germline, CDR1 SGHRS and CDR2 YFSETQ. After removal of 3 bases from V and 1 base from J, the junction contained 4 bases not matched to a gene. The DNA for the CDR3 is TGCGCCAGCAGCTGGGGGGACAGGGGTTCCTACAATGAGCAGTTCTTC. Translating it yields CASSWGDRGSYNEQFF.

This chain joins TRBV7-9 and TRBJ2-5, with TRBD1 matching 7 bases. Germline-derived CDR1 and CDR2 are SEHNR and FQNEAQ (reference sequence). The V segment lost 3 bases and the J segment 5 bases; nucleotides outside the gene matches: 3. This CDR3 is built from 13 residues. CDR3 protein: CASSFTGEETQYF. CDR3 nucleotides: TGTGCCAGCAGCTTTACAGGGGAGGAGACCCAGTACTTC.